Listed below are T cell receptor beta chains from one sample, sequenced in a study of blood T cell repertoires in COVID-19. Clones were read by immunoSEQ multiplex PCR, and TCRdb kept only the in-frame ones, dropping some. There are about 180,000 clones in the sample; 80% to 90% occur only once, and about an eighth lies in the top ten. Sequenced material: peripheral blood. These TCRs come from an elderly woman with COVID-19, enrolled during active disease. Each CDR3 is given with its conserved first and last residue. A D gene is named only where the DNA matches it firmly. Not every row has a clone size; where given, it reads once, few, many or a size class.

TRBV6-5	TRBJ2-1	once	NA	TGTGCCAGCAACTTGGACAGATACAATGAGCAGTTCTTC	CASNLDRYNEQFF
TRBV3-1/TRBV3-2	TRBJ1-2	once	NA	TGTGCCAGCAGCCCCCCAAGAGAGACTAGTGGCTACACCTTC	CASSPPRETSGYTF
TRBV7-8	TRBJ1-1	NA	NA	TGTGCCAGCAGCTTGTCGAGAGGCACTGAAGCTTTCTTT	CASSLSRGTEAFF
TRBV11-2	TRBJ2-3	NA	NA	TGTGCCAGCAGCTTAGTGGCGGGATCTAGCACAGATACGCAGTATTTT	CASSLVAGSSTDTQYF
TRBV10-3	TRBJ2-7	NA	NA	TGTGCCATCAGTGATCCTTCCTACGAGCAGTACTTC	CAISDPSYEQYF
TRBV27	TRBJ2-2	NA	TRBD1	TGTGCCAGCAGTGGGGACAGGGGAAATCTCGGGGAGCTGTTTTTT	CASSGDRGNLGELFF
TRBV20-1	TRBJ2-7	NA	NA	TGCAGTGCTAGACTAGCCTACGAGCAGTACTTC	CSARLAYEQYF
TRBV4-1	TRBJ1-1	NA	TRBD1	TGCGCCAGCAGCCGCGCGCGGGGACAGGGGGACACTGAAGCTTTCTTT	CASSRARGQGDTEAFF
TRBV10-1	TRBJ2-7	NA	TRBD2	TGCGCCAGCAGTGAGGTAGCTAGCGGATTCTACGAGCAGTACTTC	CASSEVASGFYEQYF
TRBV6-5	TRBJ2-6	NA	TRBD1	TGTGCCAGCAGGACAGGGACCGGGGCCAACGTCCTGACTTTC	CASRTGTGANVLTF
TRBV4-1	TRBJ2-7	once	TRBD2	TGCGCCAGCAGCCAAGTGCACCTGGGACTAGAAGGACGCCGCTCCTACGAGCAGTACTTC	CASSQVHLGLEGRRSYEQYF
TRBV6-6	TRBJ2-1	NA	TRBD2	TGTGCCAGCAGTTTAGCGGGGGACTACAATGAGCAGTTCTTC	CASSLAGDYNEQFF
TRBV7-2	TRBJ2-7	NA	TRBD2	TGTGCCAGCAGCACTATAGCGGGGGGAGGTGAGCAGTACTTC	CASSTIAGGGEQYF
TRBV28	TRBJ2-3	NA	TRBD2	TGTGCCACCGCAGAAGCGGGAGTCGCAGATACGCAGTATTTT	CATAEAGVADTQYF
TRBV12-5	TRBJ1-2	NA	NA	TGTGCTAGTGCCGACCGGGGGGCAGGCTATGGCTACACCTTC	CASADRGAGYGYTF
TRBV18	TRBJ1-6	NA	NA	TGTGCCAGCTCACCAGCCAGAAATTCACCCCTCCACTTT	CASSPARNSPLHF
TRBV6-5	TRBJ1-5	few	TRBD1	TGTGCCACGGGGACAGGCCTCTGGAATCAGCCCCAGCATTTT	CATGTGLWNQPQHF
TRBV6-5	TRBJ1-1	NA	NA	TGTGCCAGCAGTTCCGCCGGACAGTACGATAGTCGGGTCTTT	CASSSAGQYDSRVF
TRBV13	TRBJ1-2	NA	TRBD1	TGTGCCAGCAGCTGGACAGGGGGCACCTATGGCTACACCTTC	CASSWTGGTYGYTF
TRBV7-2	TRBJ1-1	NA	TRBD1	TGTGCCAGCAGCTTACAACCCGGGACAGATGAAGCTTTCTTT	CASSLQPGTDEAFF
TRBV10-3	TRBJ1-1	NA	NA	TGTGCCATCAGTCGGGGGGCTGAAGCTTTCTTT	CAISRGAEAFF
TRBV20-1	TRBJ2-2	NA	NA	TGCAGTGCTAGTGAGAACAGGGGAGGACTCGGCGGGGAGCTGTTTTTT	CSASENRGGLGGELFF
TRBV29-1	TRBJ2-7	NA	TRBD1	TGCAGCGCCTCTACCGGGACAGGGGACTACGAGCAGTACTTC	CSASTGTGDYEQYF
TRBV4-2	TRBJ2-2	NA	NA	TGTGCCAGCAGCCAAGAAGAAAGCGGAGTCCTGAACACCGGGGAGCTGTTTTTT	CASSQEESGVLNTGELFF
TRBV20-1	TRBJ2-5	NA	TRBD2	TGCAGTGCTAATGACCTAGCGGGAGTGGCGGAGACCCAGTACTTC	CSANDLAGVAETQYF
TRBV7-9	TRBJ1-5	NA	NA	TGTGCCAGCAGCTTGGAGGGGTTCAATCAGCCCCAGCATTTT	CASSLEGFNQPQHF
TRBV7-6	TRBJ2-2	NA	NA	TGTGCCAGCAGCCGCAGCGGGCCCTATGGCGGGGAGCTGTTTTTT	CASSRSGPYGGELFF